This record looks at one T cell receptor beta chain sequence and its context. The authors identified stem-like memory CD8+ T cells (TSTEM) as CCR7+ PD-1- TIGIT-. UMI-labeled 5' RACE was the method by which TCR beta libraries were made. TCRdb reanalyzed the 5' RACE reads and collapses them to one entry per CDR3 protein, without DNA. This repertoire includes around 10,000 distinct CDR3 sequences. This entry is derived from a study of human CD8 memory T cell subsets. Germline loops: CDR1 WNHNN, CDR2 SYGVQD (reference sequence). CDR3 size: 17 residues. The V gene is TRBV10-1, the J gene TRBJ2-1; the D call of TRBD1 rests on TCRdb alone, since no DNA is present to check it. This TCR came from a human donor in good health. Sequencing used CD8+ stem-like memory T cells (TSCM and TCM) sorted from PBMCs. Subset specified: stem-like memory CD8 T cells (TSTEM), CCR7+ PD-1- TIGIT-. This CDR3 reads CASSEWRSGRGGPSQFF.